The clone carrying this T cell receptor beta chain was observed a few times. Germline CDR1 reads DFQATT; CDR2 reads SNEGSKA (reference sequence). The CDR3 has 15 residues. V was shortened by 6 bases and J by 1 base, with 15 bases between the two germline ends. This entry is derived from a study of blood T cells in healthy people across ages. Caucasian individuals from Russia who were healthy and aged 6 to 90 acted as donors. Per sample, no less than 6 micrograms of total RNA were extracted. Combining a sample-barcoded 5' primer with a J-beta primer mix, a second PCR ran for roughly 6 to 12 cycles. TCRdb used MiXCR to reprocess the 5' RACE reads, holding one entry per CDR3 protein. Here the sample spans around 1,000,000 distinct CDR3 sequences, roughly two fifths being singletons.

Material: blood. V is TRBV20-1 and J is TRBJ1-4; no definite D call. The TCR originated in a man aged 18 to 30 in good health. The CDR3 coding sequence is TGCAGTGCCACGCAGAATTCCCTAACTAATGAAAAACTGTTTTTT. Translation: CSATQNSLTNEKLFF.